This entry features one T cell receptor beta chain sequence. The sample belongs to a study of T cell changes during pregnancy in multiple sclerosis. The table came from immunoSEQ multiplex PCR; TCRdb's copy has only in-frame clones and leaves some out. There are 85,000 to 100,000 clones in the sample; about 92% occur only once, and over 2% lies in the top ten. CDR3 length equals 11 residues. V dropped 10 bases and J dropped 9 bases, with 13 bases sitting between them. Germline-derived CDR1 and CDR2 are MDHEN and SYDVKM. The material was peripheral blood, obtained in the first trimester of pregnancy. The chain has TRBV28 and TRBJ2-1; tentative D call: TRBD2 (6 bases). The TCR comes from a female donor with multiple sclerosis, enrolled in a pregnancy study. DNA for the CDR3: TGTGCCACGAGCGGGCCGGGTGAGCAGTTCTTC. This gives the protein CATSGPGEQFF.